This is a list of T cell receptor beta chains from one sample in a study of neurological immune-mediated disorders. MiXCR, run by TCRdb on the 5' RACE reads, gives a single entry per CDR3 protein. The data hold tens of thousands of distinct CDR3 sequences, with about 5.1% observed a single time. Sequencing was performed on PBMCs. Receptors were obtained from an older woman with multiple sclerosis. CDR3s include the opening cysteine and the closing phenylalanine or tryptophan. D genes are given only for firm matches. Not all rows give a size; the values are once, few, many and, for expanded clones, a class.

clone size: many; V gene: TRBV12-3/TRBV12-4; J gene: TRBJ1-5; D gene: NA; CDR3 DNA: TGTGCCAGCAGTTTAGCCAGGGAACAGCCCCAGCATTTT; CDR3 protein: CASSLAREQPQHF
clone size: many; V gene: TRBV20-1; J gene: TRBJ2-1; D gene: TRBD2; CDR3 DNA: TGCAGTGCTAGTGTGGCGACTAGCGGGAGAGGGGGAGTATTCAGCGATGAGCAGTTCTTC; CDR3 protein: CSASVATSGRGGVFSDEQFF
clone size: many; V gene: TRBV20-1; J gene: TRBJ2-3; D gene: NA; CDR3 DNA: TGCAGTGCTAGAAGGCTGGGCGGAACTAGCACAGATACGCAGTATTTT; CDR3 protein: CSARRLGGTSTDTQYF
clone size: many; V gene: TRBV20-1; J gene: TRBJ2-1; D gene: TRBD2; CDR3 DNA: TGCAGTGCTTTAGGACTAGCGTTCAATGAGCAGTTCTTC; CDR3 protein: CSALGLAFNEQFF
clone size: many; V gene: TRBV7-8; J gene: TRBJ2-2; D gene: NA; CDR3 DNA: TGTGCCAGCAGCTTCCACACCGGGGAGCTGTTTTTT; CDR3 protein: CASSFHTGELFF
clone size: NA; V gene: TRBV9; J gene: TRBJ1-2; D gene: NA; CDR3 DNA: TGTGACAGCAGAAGGGGTTTTGGCTACACCTTC; CDR3 protein: CDSRRGFGYTF
clone size: many; V gene: TRBV7-2; J gene: TRBJ1-2; D gene: TRBD1; CDR3 DNA: TGTGCCAGCAGCTCAAGGGGGCTGGGCTATGGCTACACCTTC; CDR3 protein: CASSSRGLGYGYTF
clone size: many; V gene: TRBV9; J gene: TRBJ1-1; D gene: TRBD1; CDR3 DNA: TGTGCCAGCAGCGTAGGGGGACAGCTGAACACTGAAGCTTTCTTT; CDR3 protein: CASSVGGQLNTEAFF
clone size: many; V gene: TRBV5-6; J gene: TRBJ2-3; D gene: TRBD2; CDR3 DNA: TGTGCCAGCAGTCCGGGACTAGCGGATACAGATACGCAGTATTTT; CDR3 protein: CASSPGLADTDTQYF
clone size: many; V gene: TRBV5-6; J gene: TRBJ2-2; D gene: NA; CDR3 DNA: TGTGCCAGCAGCTGGGCGGCGAACACCGGGGAGCTGTTTTTT; CDR3 protein: CASSWAANTGELFF
clone size: many; V gene: TRBV5-1; J gene: TRBJ2-5; D gene: NA; CDR3 DNA: TGCGCCAGCAGCTTGCGGACAGTGGCGCAAGAGACCCAGTACTTC; CDR3 protein: CASSLRTVAQETQYF
clone size: many; V gene: TRBV20-1; J gene: TRBJ2-3; D gene: TRBD2; CDR3 DNA: TGCAGTGCTAGGACTAGCGGCACAGATACGCAGTATTTT; CDR3 protein: CSARTSGTDTQYF
clone size: few; V gene: TRBV18; J gene: TRBJ1-2; D gene: TRBD1; CDR3 DNA: TGTGCCAGCTCACCGAACAAGGGACAGGGGAACTATGGCTACACCTTC; CDR3 protein: CASSPNKGQGNYGYTF
clone size: NA; V gene: TRBV5-1; J gene: TRBJ2-7; D gene: TRBD1; CDR3 DNA: TGCGCCAGCAGCTCTGGACAGGGAGGCGTGAACGAGCAGTACTTC; CDR3 protein: CASSSGQGGVNEQYF
clone size: many; V gene: TRBV4-3; J gene: TRBJ1-1; D gene: NA; CDR3 DNA: TGCGCCAGCAGCCAAGGGGTAGGGCAGATGAACACTGAAGCTTTCTTT; CDR3 protein: CASSQGVGQMNTEAFF
clone size: many; V gene: TRBV12-3/TRBV12-4; J gene: TRBJ1-5; D gene: TRBD1; CDR3 DNA: TGTGCCAGCAGGAATGACAGGGCAAATCAGCCCCAGCATTTT; CDR3 protein: CASRNDRANQPQHF
clone size: many; V gene: TRBV5-1; J gene: TRBJ1-1; D gene: NA; CDR3 DNA: TGCGCCAGCAGCAAAACAGACCGTACGCCTGAAGCTTTCTTT; CDR3 protein: CASSKTDRTPEAFF
clone size: many; V gene: TRBV5-1; J gene: TRBJ1-5; D gene: NA; CDR3 DNA: TGCGCCAGCAGCTTGGGTACAGGGCTTTCTCAGCCCCAGCATTTT; CDR3 protein: CASSLGTGLSQPQHF
clone size: few; V gene: TRBV6-2/TRBV6-3; J gene: TRBJ1-1; D gene: NA; CDR3 DNA: TGTGCCAGCAGTTATCATCTAACGAACACTGAAGCTTTCTTT; CDR3 protein: CASSYHLTNTEAFF
clone size: many; V gene: TRBV20-1; J gene: TRBJ2-5; D gene: TRBD2; CDR3 DNA: TGCAGTGCTAGAGGAGGAGCGGGATGGGGCCTGTGGACCCAGTACTTC; CDR3 protein: CSARGGAGWGLWTQYF
clone size: few; V gene: TRBV6-5; J gene: TRBJ2-5; D gene: TRBD2; CDR3 DNA: TGTGCCAGCAGTTGGGAACTAGCGAATACAGAGACCCAGTACTTC; CDR3 protein: CASSWELANTETQYF
clone size: few; V gene: TRBV6-2/TRBV6-3; J gene: TRBJ2-6; D gene: NA; CDR3 DNA: TGTGCCAGCAGTCCGTACCCCTCTGGGGCCAACGTCCTGACTTTC; CDR3 protein: CASSPYPSGANVLTF